This T cell receptor beta chain was documented in a study of shared clonotypes between healthy human individuals. Cells designated naive CD8 were CD45RO-negative and were positively selected for CCR7, with terminally differentiated effector memory CD45RA+ cells excluded. General study findings and limits: Rarefaction analysis demonstrated incomplete sorted-subset sequencing notwithstanding large depth.

Details on this clone: The antigen is undetermined. The junction departs from the called germline gene at one end, perhaps through a read error.

Clones were sequenced by immunoSEQ multiplex PCR, and TCRdb holds only the in-frame ones, with some missing. This table holds some 2 million clones, around 96% found once. Germline V gene lookup returns CDR1 GTSNPN and CDR2 SVGIG (reference sequence). The CDR3 has 18 amino acids. This chain uses TRBV30 with TRBJ2-7; 7 nucleotides line up with TRBD1. This clonotype was sampled from a young man in good health. Source material: naive CD8+ T cells sorted from blood. CDR3 amino acids: CAWSDRNLPGQSSHEQYF. The CDR3 DNA follows: TGTGCCTGGAGTGATAGGAATCTCCCGGGACAGAGCTCCCACGAGCAGTACTTC.